Below, 14 T cell receptor beta chains from the same sample are listed, as sequenced in a study of T cells in tumors after PD-1 blockade. This table comes from immunoSEQ multiplex PCR, and its TCRdb copy is limited to in-frame clones, with some not included. The sample consists of about 20,000 clones, around 78% of them appearing once. The sample in question was PBMCs, obtained before anti-PD-1 treatment. These receptors came from a human donor with basal cell carcinoma.

This clone was seen a few times. This CDR3 is also generated by other DNA sequences in the sample. The CDR3 protein is CPPCDGGAGAGSSYNEQFF. CDR3 coding DNA: TGTCCCCCCTGTGACGGGGGGGCGGGGGCGGGGAGCTCCTACAATGAGCAGTTCTTC. The chain links TRBV2 to TRBJ2-1; the match to TRBD2 covers 8 bases. CDR3 length: 19 amino acids. The germline V gene encodes CDR1 SNHLY and CDR2 FYNNEI.

The V call is TRBV19, the J call TRBJ2-5, with D possibly being TRBD1 (5 bases). Per the germline V gene, CDR1 is LNHDA and CDR2 is SQIVND (reference sequence). The CDR3 covers 12 residues. V was pared by 7 bases and J by 4 bases, with 10 bases between. The CDR3 spells CASTGLGETQYF. In DNA form, the CDR3 reads TGTGCCAGTACAGGGTTGGGAGAGACCCAGTACTTC.

The chain links TRBV7-9 to TRBJ2-2; D not certain. Trimming pared 0 bases from V and 0 bases from J, leaving 2 bases between. CDR1 SEHNR and CDR2 FQNEAQ come from the germline V gene (reference sequence). The CDR3 covers 14 residues. The CDR3 is CASSLAANTGELFF. The CDR3 coding sequence is TGTGCCAGCAGCTTAGCAGCGAACACCGGGGAGCTGTTTTTT.

The chain links TRBV29-1 to TRBJ2-3, with D possibly being TRBD2 (7 bases). Per germline, CDR1 SQVTM and CDR2 ANQGSEA. V was clipped by 1 base and J by 11 bases, with 13 bases between them. CDR3 length: 12 residues. The CDR3 DNA sequence: TGCAGCGTTGAAGTGGGGGGGCAAGGGCAGTATTTT. Encoded protein: CSVEVGGQGQYF.

Turning to this clone: Other DNA sequences in the same sample also yield this CDR3. The V gene is TRBV2, the J gene TRBJ2-1; a weak D match, TRBD2 (5 bases). Trimming pared 11 bases from V and 0 bases from J, leaving 29 bases between. The CDR3 spans 19 residues. The V gene's germline CDR1 is SNHLY and CDR2 FYNNEI. The DNA of the CDR3 is TGTGCCTGCTGTTACGGGTGGGCGCGGGTGGGGAGCTCCTACAATGAGCAGTTCTTC. This translates into CACCYGWARVGSSYNEQFF.

The chain links TRBV4-3 to TRBJ2-1; a weak D match, TRBD2 (5 bases). V lost 0 bases, J lost 9 bases, and 9 bases lay in between. There are 13 residues in the CDR3. CDR1 is LGHNA, CDR2 YSLEER, per germline. This CDR3 is CASSQDIAREQFF. In DNA form, the CDR3 reads TGCGCCAGCAGCCAAGATATAGCGCGTGAGCAGTTCTTC.

This chain joins TRBV5-1 and TRBJ1-1, with unresolved D. This CDR3 contains 12 residues. Germline CDR1 and CDR2: SGHRS and YFSETQ. Trimming stripped 0 bases from V and 10 bases from J, with 10 bases between. The CDR3 DNA reads TGCGCCAGCAGCTTGGGGGGAAATGGAGCTTTCTTT. Its translation is CASSLGGNGAFF.

The chain combines TRBV2 with TRBJ2-1; tentatively, D is TRBD2 (7 bases). V was pared by 11 bases and J by 0 bases, with 29 bases between. Germline V lookup: CDR1 SNHLY, CDR2 FYNNEI. The CDR3 has 19 residues. CDR3 residues: CAPCEGGAGAGSSYNEQFF. The CDR3 region has the DNA TGTGCCCCCTGTGAGGGGGGGGCGGGGGCGGGGAGCTCCTACAATGAGCAGTTCTTC.

This chain uses TRBV5-5 with TRBJ1-2; a possible D gene is TRBD1 (5 bases). The CDR3 is made up of 15 amino acids. V was pared by 0 bases and J by 7 bases, with 16 bases between. Germline assignment: CDR1 SGHKS and CDR2 YYEKEE (reference sequence). The CDR3 loop reads CASSLAQGRQPGYTF. The CDR3 bases are TGTGCCAGCAGCTTGGCTCAGGGACGCCAACCTGGCTACACCTTC.

The chain recombines TRBV11-2 with TRBJ2-1, with 9 positions matching TRBD2. The CDR3 consists of 19 residues. The ends lost 1 base at V and 8 bases at J; junction bases unmatched: 18. CDR1 SGHAT and CDR2 FQNNGV come from the germline V gene. In nucleotides, the CDR3 is TGTGCCAGCAGCTTAGGGTTAGCGGGGGCGGGGGTGTTTTTCGATGAGCAGTTCTTC. It translates to CASSLGLAGAGVFFDEQFF. Using reference TRBV11-2 and TRBJ2-1 for the parts outside the CDR3, the full variable domain is EAGVAQSPRYKIIEKRQSVAFWCNPISGHATLYWYQQILGQGPKLLIQFQNNGVVDDSQLPKDRFSAERLKGVDSTLKIQPAKLEDSAVYLCASSLGLAGAGVFFDEQFFGPGTRLTVL.

The chain has TRBV5-1 and TRBJ1-1; D gene ambiguous. This CDR3 has 13 residues. CDR1 is SGHRS and CDR2 is YFSETQ in the germline V gene. Trimming stripped 0 bases from V and 1 base from J, with 4 bases between. In DNA, the CDR3 is TGCGCCAGCAGCTTGGGCGAGAACACTGAAGCTTTCTTT. It is translated as CASSLGENTEAFF.

The chain combines TRBV7-9 with TRBJ2-7; a possible D gene is TRBD2 (6 bases). Trimming pared 3 bases from V and 2 bases from J, leaving 11 bases between. CDR3 size: 14 residues. Germline loops: CDR1 SEHNR, CDR2 FQNEAQ (reference sequence). The CDR3 bases are TGTGCCAGCAGCTTGTCGGGGGAAGCCTACGAGCAGTACTTC. Its translation is CASSLSGEAYEQYF.

The chain combines TRBV4-3 with TRBJ2-7; possible D gene TRBD1, 5 bases. Trimming removed 4 bases at V and 6 bases at J, with 13 bases between. Germline V gene lookup returns CDR1 LGHNA and CDR2 YSLEER. This CDR3 is 13 amino acids long. The DNA for the CDR3 is TGCGCCAGCAGCCCAGGGCAGGGCCGCGAGCAGTACTTC. Residues: CASSPGQGREQYF.

The J gene is TRBJ1-1, the V gene TRBV7-2, with D maybe TRBD1 (5 bases). The CDR3 covers 14 residues. Trimming pared 11 bases from V and 1 base from J, leaving 17 bases between. Germline V lookup: CDR1 SGHTA, CDR2 FQGNSA. CDR3 in DNA: TGTGCCGAGAGGGGAGCAGGAAGGAACACTGAAGCTTTCTTT. Translation: CAERGAGRNTEAFF.